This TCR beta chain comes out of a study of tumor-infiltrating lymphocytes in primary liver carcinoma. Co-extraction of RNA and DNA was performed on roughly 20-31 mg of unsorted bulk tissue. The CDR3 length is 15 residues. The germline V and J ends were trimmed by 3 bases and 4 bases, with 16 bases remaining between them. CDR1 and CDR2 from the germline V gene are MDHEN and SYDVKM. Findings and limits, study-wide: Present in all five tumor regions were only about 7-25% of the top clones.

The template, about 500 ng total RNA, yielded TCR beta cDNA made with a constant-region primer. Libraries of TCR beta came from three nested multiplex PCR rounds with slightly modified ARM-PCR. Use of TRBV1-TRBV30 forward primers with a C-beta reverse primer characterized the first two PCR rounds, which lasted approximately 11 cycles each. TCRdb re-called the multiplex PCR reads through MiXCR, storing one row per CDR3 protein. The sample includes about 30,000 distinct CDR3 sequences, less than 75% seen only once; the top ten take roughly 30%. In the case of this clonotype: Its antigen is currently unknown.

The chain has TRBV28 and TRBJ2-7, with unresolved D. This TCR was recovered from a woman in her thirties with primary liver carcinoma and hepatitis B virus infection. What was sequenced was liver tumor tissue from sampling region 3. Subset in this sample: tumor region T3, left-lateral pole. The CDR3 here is CASSLYPQGFYEQYF. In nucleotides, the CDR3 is TGTGCCAGCAGTTTGTACCCCCAAGGGTTTTACGAGCAGTACTTC.